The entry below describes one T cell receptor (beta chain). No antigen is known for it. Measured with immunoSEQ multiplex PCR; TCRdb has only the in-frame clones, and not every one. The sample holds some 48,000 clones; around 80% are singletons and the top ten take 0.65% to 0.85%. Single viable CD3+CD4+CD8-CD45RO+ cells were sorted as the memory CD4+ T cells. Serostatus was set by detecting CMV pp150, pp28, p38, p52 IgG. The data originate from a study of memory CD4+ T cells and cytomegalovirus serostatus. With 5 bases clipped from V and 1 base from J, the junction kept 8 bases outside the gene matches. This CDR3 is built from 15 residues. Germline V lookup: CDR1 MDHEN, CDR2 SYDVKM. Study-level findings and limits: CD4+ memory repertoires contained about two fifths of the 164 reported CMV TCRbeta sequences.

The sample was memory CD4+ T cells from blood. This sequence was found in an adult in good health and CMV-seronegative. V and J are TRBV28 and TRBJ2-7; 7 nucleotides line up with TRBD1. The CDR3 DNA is TGTGCCAGCAGTCCCATGACAGGGAGATCCTACGAGCAGTACTTC. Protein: CASSPMTGRSYEQYF.